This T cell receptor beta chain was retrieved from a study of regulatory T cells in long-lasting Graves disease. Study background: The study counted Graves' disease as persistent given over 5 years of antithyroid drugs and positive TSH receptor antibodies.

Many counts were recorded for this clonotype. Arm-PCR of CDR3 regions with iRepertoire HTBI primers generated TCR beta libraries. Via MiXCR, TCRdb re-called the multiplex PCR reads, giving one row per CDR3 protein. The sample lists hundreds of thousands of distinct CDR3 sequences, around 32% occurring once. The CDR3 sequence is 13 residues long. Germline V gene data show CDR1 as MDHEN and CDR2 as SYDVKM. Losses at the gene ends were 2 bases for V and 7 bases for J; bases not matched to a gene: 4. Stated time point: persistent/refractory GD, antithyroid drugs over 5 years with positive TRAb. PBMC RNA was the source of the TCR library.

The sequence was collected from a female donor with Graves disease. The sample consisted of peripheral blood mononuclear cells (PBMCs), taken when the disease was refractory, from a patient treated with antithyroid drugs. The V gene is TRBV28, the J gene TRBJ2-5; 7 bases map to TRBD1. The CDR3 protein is CASSLGTAGTQYF. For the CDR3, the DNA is TGTGCCAGCAGTTTAGGGACAGCTGGGACCCAGTACTTC.